One TCR beta chain is described in this entry. The method was immunoSEQ multiplex PCR; TCRdb's version includes in-frame clones alone and lacks a portion of them. The data show some 360,000 clones, more than 75% seen once. The V end lost 4 bases, the J end lost 8 bases, and 9 bases lay between the germline ends. Germline V lookup: CDR1 SGHDN, CDR2 FVKESK. The CDR3 has 12 residues. The data originate from a study of blood T cell repertoires in COVID-19. The clonotype was recovered from a woman aged 55-75 years with COVID-19, enrolled during active disease. Sequencing used peripheral blood. The V and J genes are TRBV14 and TRBJ2-1; D may be TRBD1 (6 bases). The CDR3 loop is CASSRTEHEQFF. DNA of the CDR3: TGTGCCAGCAGCCGGACAGAGCATGAGCAGTTCTTC. Variable domain in full (rest from reference TRBV14 and TRBJ2-1): EAGVTQFPSHSVIEKGQTVTLRCDPISGHDNLYWYRRVMGKEIKFLLHFVKESKQDESGMPNNRFLAERTGGTYSTLKVQPAELEDSGVYFCASSRTEHEQFFGPGTRLTVL.